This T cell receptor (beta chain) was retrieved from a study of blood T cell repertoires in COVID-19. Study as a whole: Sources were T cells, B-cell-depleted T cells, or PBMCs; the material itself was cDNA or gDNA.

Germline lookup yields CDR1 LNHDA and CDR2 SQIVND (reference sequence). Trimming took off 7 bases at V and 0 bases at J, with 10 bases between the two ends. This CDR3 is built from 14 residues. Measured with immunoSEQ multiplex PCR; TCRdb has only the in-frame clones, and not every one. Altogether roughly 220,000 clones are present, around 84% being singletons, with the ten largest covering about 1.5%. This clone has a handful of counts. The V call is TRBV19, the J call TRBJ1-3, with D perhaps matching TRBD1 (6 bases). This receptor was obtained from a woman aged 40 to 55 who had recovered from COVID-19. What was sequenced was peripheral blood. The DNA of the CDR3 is TGTGCCAGTACTGGGACACCCTCTGGAAACACCATATATTTT. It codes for CASTGTPSGNTIYF.